Shown below are 20 T cell receptor beta chains from a single sample sequenced in a study of blood T cell repertoires in COVID-19. Sequenced by immunoSEQ multiplex PCR; TCRdb stores in-frame clones only, minus some. The sample lists over 250,000 clones, 88% occurring once. Sequenced: peripheral blood. Every receptor here comes from a man in his 60s who had recovered from COVID-19.

The chain links TRBV7-2 to TRBJ2-7, with 13 bases lining up with TRBD2. CDR1 is SGHTA and CDR2 is FQGNSA in the germline V gene. The V and J ends lost 1 base and 4 bases, in that order; junction bases with no gene match: 4. The CDR3 runs to 16 residues. CDR3 in DNA: TGTGCCAGCAGCTTAGAACTAGCGGGGGGGCCTTACGAGCAGTACTTC. Amino acid sequence: CASSLELAGGPYEQYF.

The sample holds a few counts of this clone. The chain uses TRBV30 and TRBJ1-5; D call uncertain. CDR1 is GTSNPN, CDR2 SVGIG, per germline (reference sequence). Deletions cut 4 bases from V and 5 bases from J, with 12 bases between. There are 13 residues in the CDR3. The CDR3 spells CAWNREGDQPQHF. In DNA, the CDR3 is TGTGCCTGGAACCGTGAGGGCGATCAGCCCCAGCATTTT.

The chain is built from TRBV12-3 or TRBV12-4 and TRBJ1-2; TRBD1 matches 7 bases. The CDR3 has 13 residues. V trimming: 3 bases; J trimming: 3 bases; junction bases outside the gene matches: 1. CDR3 nucleotide sequence: TGTGCCAGCAGTTTCGACAGGGACTATGGCTACACCTTC. Residues: CASSFDRDYGYTF.

The chain links TRBV3-1 (or the pseudogene TRBV3-2) to TRBJ2-5; 9 bases are shared with TRBD2. Trimming at V came to 1 base and at J to 0 bases, leaving 6 bases not matched to a gene. The CDR3 is 17 residues long. Germline V lookup: CDR1 LGHDT, CDR2 YNNKEL (reference sequence). This chain's CDR3 is CASSQAGSGGHQETQYF. As DNA, the CDR3 is TGTGCCAGCAGCCAAGCGGGGAGCGGGGGGCACCAAGAGACCCAGTACTTC.

This chain connects TRBV7-6 to TRBJ2-3; 12 bases fit TRBD2. This CDR3 is built from 18 residues. Unmatched junction bases numbered 11, after V lost 5 bases and J lost 2 bases. Germline-derived CDR1 and CDR2 are SGHVS and FNYEAQ. For the CDR3, the DNA is TGTGCCAGCAGCCTTAGCCCGACTAGCGGGGGTCCCACAGATACGCAGTATTTT. This translates into CASSLSPTSGGPTDTQYF.

This clone was recorded a few times. Germline is not matched at one junction end, which may reflect a read error. The chain is built from TRBV6-5 and TRBJ1-1; a possible D gene is TRBD1 (6 bases). There are 15 residues in the CDR3. Germline CDR1 is MNHEY and CDR2 is SVGAGI. CDR3 protein: CASNGRGAGNAEAFF. CDR3 in DNA: TGTGCCAGTAACGGGAGGGGGGCCGGGAACGCTGAAGCTTTCTTT.

This sequence joins TRBV6-5 and TRBJ1-4; D is unclear. Looked up from germline, CDR1 is MNHEY and CDR2 is SVGAGI. The germline V and J ends were trimmed by 6 bases and 6 bases, with 5 bases remaining between them. CDR3 size: 11 residues. CDR3 protein: CASRLDEKLFF. In nucleotides, the CDR3 is TGTGCCAGCAGACTGGATGAAAAACTGTTTTTT.

This chain uses TRBV5-1 with TRBJ2-5; 7 nucleotides align to TRBD2. Germline lookup yields CDR1 SGHRS and CDR2 YFSETQ. This CDR3 comprises 15 residues. V lost 4 bases to trimming and J lost 0 bases; unmatched junction nucleotides: 6. The CDR3 DNA follows: TGCGCCAGCAGCAGCGGGGCGGGGTACCAAGAGACCCAGTACTTC. This encodes CASSSGAGYQETQYF.

The chain has TRBV5-1 and TRBJ1-1; 9 bases map to TRBD1. Trimming cost V 3 bases and J 5 bases; bases outside gene matches: 8. The CDR3 contains 15 residues. Germline loops: CDR1 SGHRS, CDR2 YFSETQ. CDR3 residues: CASSWGQGKTTEAFF. The CDR3 nucleotides read TGCGCCAGCAGCTGGGGACAGGGCAAAACGACTGAAGCTTTCTTT.

This chain joins TRBV28 and TRBJ1-4; weak D call: TRBD1 (5 bases). CDR3 length: 12 amino acids. With 6 bases removed from V and 13 bases from J, the gap between germline ends came to 15 bases. Germline values: CDR1 MDHEN, CDR2 SYDVKM. In DNA form, the CDR3 reads TGTGCCAGCAGATGGTACGGGGGGGGACTGTTTTTT. It specifies CASRWYGGGLFF.

The V gene is TRBV18, the J gene TRBJ2-7, with TRBD2 identical over 7 bases. V was clipped by 6 bases and J by 9 bases; unmatched bases: 8. The germline V gene encodes CDR1 KGHSH and CDR2 LQKENI. The CDR3 is made up of 12 amino acids. In DNA, the CDR3 is TGTGCCAGCTCGACTTGGCCGGGGGGGCAGTACTTC. Encoded protein: CASSTWPGGQYF.

The genes are TRBV5-4 and TRBJ1-1; 9 bases match TRBD1. There are 15 residues in the CDR3. Per germline, CDR1 SGHNT and CDR2 YYREEE (reference sequence). Losses at the gene ends were 2 bases for V and 6 bases for J; bases not matched to a gene: 8. In nucleotides, the CDR3 is TGTGCCAGCAGCTTCCCCGGGACAGGGCACGCTGAAGCTTTCTTT. This sequence encodes CASSFPGTGHAEAFF.

V usage is TRBV2 and J usage is TRBJ1-2; D might be TRBD1 (5 bases). Germline V gene sequence: CDR1 SNHLY, CDR2 FYNNEI. The CDR3 loop spans 14 amino acids. Trimming shortened V by 2 bases and J by 0 bases, and 7 bases separated the two germline ends. The CDR3 region has the DNA TGTGCCAGCAGTGAAAGGGGATCTAACTATGGCTACACCTTC. It yields the protein CASSERGSNYGYTF.

The rearrangement joins TRBV18 to TRBJ1-3; 7 bases map to TRBD1. Germline V CDR1 and CDR2: KGHSH, LQKENI. The CDR3 spans 14 residues. V lost 2 bases and J lost 3; bases outside the gene matches: 1. The CDR3 coding sequence is TGTGCCAGCTCACCAGCAGGGGGTGGAAACACCATATATTTT. This codes for CASSPAGGGNTIYF.

This clone was observed a handful of times. The V and J genes are TRBV7-9 and TRBJ2-2; D is unresolved. The CDR3 is 12 amino acids. V was shortened by 2 bases and J by 6 bases, with 4 bases between the two germline ends. CDR1 and CDR2 from the germline V gene are SEHNR and FQNEAQ (reference sequence). CDR3 DNA: TGTGCCAGCAGCTTACTGTCCGGGGAGCTGTTTTTT. Amino acids: CASSLLSGELFF.

The genes are TRBV5-4 and TRBJ2-1, with D possibly matching TRBD2 (5 bases). Per germline, CDR1 SGHNT and CDR2 YYREEE (reference sequence). The V end was cut by 3 bases, the J end by 15 bases, with 22 bases between. The CDR3 extends over 14 amino acids. CDR3 DNA sequence: TGTGCCAGCAGCTCGAGGACTGACTTCCTCGGTTGGTTCTTC. Protein sequence: CASSSRTDFLGWFF.

This chain uses TRBV6-1 with TRBJ1-5; 7 positions agree with TRBD1. The CDR3 has 16 amino acids. The trim removed 2 bases at V and 3 bases at J, leaving 7 bases unmatched. Germline CDR1 and CDR2: MNHNS and SASEGT. The CDR3 protein is CASSESRGIYNQPQHF. DNA of the CDR3: TGTGCCAGCAGTGAAAGCAGGGGGATATACAATCAGCCCCAGCATTTT.

Of note for this clone: A junction boundary mismatches the germline segment, possibly from a read error. J is TRBJ2-5 and V is TRBV25-1; D not certain. The CDR3 is 14 amino acids. The germline V gene encodes CDR1 MGHDK and CDR2 SYGVNS. CDR3 region: CASSGAKHQGTQYF. The CDR3 region has the DNA TGTGCCAGCAGTGGGGCTAAACACCAAGGGACCCAGTACTTC.

The chain uses TRBV19 and TRBJ2-2, with TRBD1 as a possible D gene (5 bases). Germline V lookup: CDR1 LNHDA, CDR2 SQIVND (reference sequence). The CDR3 totals 16 residues. Trimming stripped 4 bases from V and 2 bases from J, with 14 bases between. The CDR3 bases are TGTGCCAGTAGTAGGTGGACAACCCAAAACACCGGGGAGCTGTTTTTT. This encodes CASSRWTTQNTGELFF.

This rearrangement joins TRBV27 to TRBJ2-5; TRBD1 matches 9 bases. This CDR3 region has 15 residues. Germline-derived CDR1 and CDR2 are MNHEY and SMNVEV (reference sequence). With 5 bases clipped from V and 2 bases from J, the junction kept 6 bases outside the gene matches. CDR3 in DNA: TGTGCCAGCAGTAAGGACAGGGGACGGCAAGAGACCCAGTACTTC. Protein product: CASSKDRGRQETQYF.